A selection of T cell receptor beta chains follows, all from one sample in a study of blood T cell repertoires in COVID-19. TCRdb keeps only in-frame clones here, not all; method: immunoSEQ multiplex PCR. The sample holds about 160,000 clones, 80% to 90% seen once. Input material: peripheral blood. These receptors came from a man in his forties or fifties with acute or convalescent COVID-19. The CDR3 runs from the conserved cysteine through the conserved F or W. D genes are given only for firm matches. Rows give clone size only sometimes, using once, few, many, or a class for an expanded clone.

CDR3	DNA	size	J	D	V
CASTRQGQDTEAFF	TGTGCCAGCACCCGACAGGGACAAGACACTGAAGCTTTCTTT	-	TRBJ1-1	TRBD1	TRBV6-6
CSGHTGDSTGELFF	TGCAGCGGACATACAGGGGATTCCACCGGGGAGCTGTTTTTT	-	TRBJ2-2	TRBD1	TRBV29-1
CSVEVGGRETQYF	TGCAGCGTTGAGGTCGGGGGGAGAGAGACCCAGTACTTC	-	TRBJ2-5	TRBD2	TRBV29-1
CASSYSGTANYGYTF	TGTGCCAGCAGTTACTCGGGGACAGCTAACTATGGCTACACCTTC	-	TRBJ1-2	TRBD1	TRBV6-5
CASSPDRTGNTIYF	TGTGCCAGCAGCCCGGATAGGACAGGAAACACCATATATTTT	once	TRBJ1-3	-	TRBV7-9
CASSLGGLETQYF	TGTGCCAGCAGTTTAGGAGGATTAGAGACCCAGTACTTC	-	TRBJ2-5	-	TRBV12-3/TRBV12-4
CASSSGTGKSSGYTF	TGTGCCAGCAGTTCCGGGACAGGGAAAAGCAGTGGCTACACCTTC	-	TRBJ1-2	TRBD1	TRBV2
CASRLDSPARYTGELFF	TGTGCCAGCAGGTTGGACAGCCCAGCACGGTACACCGGGGAGCTGTTTTTT	-	TRBJ2-2	-	TRBV21-1
CSVEGPAQGLLHTQYF	TGCAGCGTTGAAGGTCCCGCGCAGGGACTGCTGCATACGCAGTATTTT	-	TRBJ2-3	-	TRBV29-1
CASSLGDSHNSPLHF	TGTGCCAGCAGCTTGGGGGACAGCCATAATTCACCCCTCCACTTT	few	TRBJ1-6	TRBD1	TRBV5-4
CAWNPPGLAGGGTDTQYF	TGTGCCTGGAACCCCCCGGGACTAGCGGGGGGGGGCACAGATACGCAGTATTTT	-	TRBJ2-3	TRBD2	TRBV30
CASKREGLNTEAFF	TGTGCCAGTAAACGGGAGGGTCTGAACACTGAAGCTTTCTTT	-	TRBJ1-1	-	TRBV19
CASRQNDPAYEQYF	TGTGCCAGCAGACAGAATGACCCCGCCTACGAGCAGTACTTC	-	TRBJ2-7	-	TRBV2
CASSSGLGGNTIYF	TGTGCCAGCAGTTCGGGTCTTGGAGGAAACACCATATATTTT	-	TRBJ1-3	-	TRBV6-5
CASSLARDRNSGANVLTF	TGTGCCAGCAGTTTAGCCCGGGACAGGAACTCTGGGGCCAACGTCCTGACTTTC	-	TRBJ2-6	TRBD1	TRBV27
CASSPPTGGTEAFF	TGTGCCAGCAGCCCGCCGACAGGGGGCACTGAAGCTTTCTTT	once	TRBJ1-1	TRBD1	TRBV7-2
CASSLQRVFIYNEQFF	TGTGCCAGCAGCCTTCAACGGGTATTCATTTACAATGAGCAGTTCTTC	-	TRBJ2-1	-	TRBV5-8
CASSLGYQPQHF	TGTGCCAGCAGTCTAGGCTACCAGCCCCAGCATTTT	-	TRBJ1-5	-	TRBV7-2
CASSYDGGLAQPQHF	TGTGCCAGCAGTTACGATGGGGGGTTGGCTCAGCCCCAGCATTTT	-	TRBJ1-5	-	TRBV2
CASSQVADRGQPQHF	TGTGCCAGCAGTCAGGTGGCGGACAGGGGTCAGCCCCAGCATTTT	-	TRBJ1-5	TRBD1	TRBV2
CASSRLSGTSTNEQFF	TGCGCCAGCAGCCGCCTCTCGGGGACTAGTACCAATGAGCAGTTCTTC	-	TRBJ2-1	TRBD2	TRBV4-1
CASSLMGAQETQYF	TGCGCCAGCAGCTTAATGGGGGCCCAAGAGACCCAGTACTTC	few	TRBJ2-5	-	TRBV5-1
CAISEGLFSNQPQHF	TGTGCCATCAGCGAGGGACTTTTTAGCAATCAGCCCCAGCATTTT	-	TRBJ1-5	-	TRBV10-3
CASTRTSGGAGTGELFF	TGCGCCAGCACGAGGACTAGCGGGGGGGCGGGCACCGGGGAGCTGTTTTTT	-	TRBJ2-2	TRBD2	TRBV4-1
CASSLGQAIGNQPQHF	TGTGCCAGCAGCCTGGGGCAGGCAATCGGCAATCAGCCCCAGCATTTT	-	TRBJ1-5	-	TRBV5-8
CASSKTQGGGEEKLFF	TGTGCCAGCAGCAAAACCCAGGGCGGCGGTGAAGAAAAACTGTTTTTT	-	TRBJ1-4	-	TRBV21-1
CAWSRGQGYEQYF	TGTGCCTGGAGTAGGGGACAAGGATACGAGCAGTACTTC	-	TRBJ2-7	-	TRBV30
CASSFGVNDEQFF	TGTGCCAGCAGTTTTGGAGTGAACGATGAGCAGTTCTTC	-	TRBJ2-1	-	TRBV12-3/TRBV12-4
CSASRGEAFF	TGCAGTGCTAGCAGGGGTGAAGCTTTCTTT	-	TRBJ1-1	-	TRBV20-1
CASSFDRGPYYGYTF	TGTGCCAGCAGCTTCGACAGGGGGCCCTACTATGGCTACACCTTC	-	TRBJ1-2	TRBD1	TRBV7-9
CASSQPFVAGGTDTQYF	TGCGCCAGCAGCCAACCCTTTGTAGCGGGGGGCACAGATACGCAGTATTTT	-	TRBJ2-3	TRBD2	TRBV4-3
CASSLDSYNEQFF	TGTGCCAGCAGCCTGGACAGTTACAATGAGCAGTTCTTC	-	TRBJ2-1	-	TRBV6-2/TRBV6-3
CASSPGQGGAYEQYF	TGTGCCAGCAGCCCAGGACAGGGAGGCGCCTACGAGCAGTACTTC	-	TRBJ2-7	TRBD1	TRBV9
CASSGTDQPQHF	TGCGCCAGCAGCGGGACAGATCAGCCCCAGCATTTT	-	TRBJ1-5	TRBD1	TRBV10-2
CASSVLGASGVGEQFF	TGTGCCAGCAGCGTCCTCGGAGCTAGCGGGGTGGGTGAGCAGTTCTTC	-	TRBJ2-1	TRBD2	TRBV9
CASSLEPSGARRSSTDTQYF	TGCGCCAGCAGCTTGGAGCCTAGCGGGGCCCGCAGGTCTAGCACAGATACGCAGTATTTT	-	TRBJ2-3	TRBD2	TRBV5-1
CASSLEGLTNEQFF	TGTGCCAGCAGCTTAGAAGGACTAACGAATGAGCAGTTCTTC	-	TRBJ2-1	-	TRBV7-2
CASSPQGTTYEQYF	TGTGCCAGCAGCCCACAGGGGACCACCTACGAGCAGTACTTC	once	TRBJ2-7	TRBD1	TRBV9
CASSPRSGTGGNEQFF	TGTGCCAGCAGCCCCCGATCCGGGACAGGGGGCAATGAGCAGTTCTTC	-	TRBJ2-1	TRBD1	TRBV9
CASSNTGTAAYEQYF	TGTGCCAGTAGTAACACCGGGACTGCCGCCTACGAGCAGTACTTC	-	TRBJ2-7	-	TRBV19
CASSLARGNLNYGYTF	TGCGCCAGCAGCTTGGCTAGGGGTAACCTCAACTATGGCTACACCTTC	-	TRBJ1-2	-	TRBV5-1
CASSPPSVGTEAFF	TGTGCCAGCTCACCACCGTCGGTTGGTACTGAAGCTTTCTTT	-	TRBJ1-1	-	TRBV18
CAWSVSGYNSPLHF	TGTGCCTGGAGTGTTTCAGGATATAATTCACCCCTCCACTTT	few	TRBJ1-6	-	TRBV30
CASSVATSSGGLQETQYF	TGTGCCAGCAGCGTAGCTACGTCTAGCGGGGGGTTACAAGAGACCCAGTACTTC	-	TRBJ2-5	TRBD2	TRBV9
CATGTPNTGELFF	TGTGCCACCGGGACACCGAACACCGGGGAGCTGTTTTTT	-	TRBJ2-2	-	TRBV24-1
CASRPQGGLDTEAFF	TGTGCCAGCAGACCACAGGGGGGTTTAGACACTGAAGCTTTCTTT	-	TRBJ1-1	TRBD1	TRBV7-2
CASRTGQGKETQYF	TGTGCCAGCAGGACCGGCCAGGGAAAGGAGACCCAGTACTTC	-	TRBJ2-5	-	TRBV2
CASSVVGGDTEAFF	TGTGCCAGCAGCGTAGTCGGGGGAGACACTGAAGCTTTCTTT	-	TRBJ1-1	-	TRBV9
CATSDPQGEGSTDTQYF	TGTGCCACCAGTGACCCACAGGGGGAGGGCTCCACAGATACGCAGTATTTT	-	TRBJ2-3	-	TRBV24-1
CASSQFGLVTDTQYF	TGTGCCAGCAGCCAATTCGGACTAGTAACAGATACGCAGTATTTT	-	TRBJ2-3	TRBD2	TRBV7-3
CATQKTGGSYEQYF	TGCGCCACGCAAAAGACAGGGGGCTCTTACGAGCAGTACTTC	-	TRBJ2-7	TRBD1	TRBV10-1